This T cell receptor (beta chain) was sequenced for a study of T cell clonotyping in hematopoietic cell transplantation. Regarding the study as a whole: No sorting was done, leaving CD4 and CD8 contributions mixed. After transplant, recipient diversity fell while pathologically expanded clonotypes grew through day 180. Few recipient clonotypes overlapped donors; over 97% were de novo at given depth. Graft donor and pretransplant recipient Inverse Simpson Index values predicted broader posttransplant TCR diversity.

The germline V gene has CDR1 LNHDA and CDR2 SQIVND (reference sequence). V lost 3 bases to trimming and J lost 8 bases, with 7 bases between them. The length of the CDR3 is 12 residues. As for this clone: The target antigen is unknown.

TCRdb keeps only in-frame clones here, not all; method: immunoSEQ multiplex PCR. The data contain approximately 75,000 clones, 94% of them singletons. The chain carries TRBV19 and TRBJ1-4; D uncertain. Sequenced sample: peripheral blood mononuclear cells. This TCR derives from a man aged 50-60 years in good health. Some clones in this sample may be carry-over from other donors' samples. CDR3 nucleotides: TGTGCCAGTAGTATCATCCAGGAAAAACTGTTTTTT. This translates into CASSIIQEKLFF.